Listed below are T cell receptor beta chains from one sample, sequenced in a study of T cell clones after liver transplantation. TCRdb keeps only in-frame clones here, not all; method: immunoSEQ multiplex PCR. This table has approximately 100,000 clones, roughly four fifths appearing once. The sequences come from CD4+ T cells from blood, collected before liver transplant. All receptors come from a human donor who received a liver transplant. CDR3s include the opening cysteine and the closing phenylalanine or tryptophan. Size tells how often a clone was seen (once, few, many) or the class of an expanded clone, and some rows leave it out.

clone size,V gene,CDR3 protein
.,TRBV29-1,CSAESGANVLTF
.,TRBV5-1,CASSSSLWNSPLHF
.,TRBV27,CASSFGSREDGQYF
.,TRBV2,CASNPAGGSWFF
few,TRBV4-1,CASSQVRVSEQYF
.,TRBV29-1,CSARATGGEGMNTEAFF
.,TRBV7-6,CASSWTGGRNEQFF
.,TRBV7-2,CASTQTTGPPGNTIYF
once,TRBV19,CASSPSQGSQTQYF
.,TRBV2,CASSAFRRGTDTQYF
.,TRBV5-4,CASSMPDRATGELFF
.,TRBV19,CASSSLGLASQETQYF
.,TRBV19,CASSSGPGQETQYF
once,TRBV2,CASRGQANQPQHF
.,TRBV30,CAWSPGTGNNEQFF
.,TRBV28,CASSPLRGSGAYEQYF
.,TRBV7-2,CASSLSIQGRNQPQHF
once,TRBV7-6,CASSLAGVGEQYF
.,TRBV11-3,CASSSPSGANEQFF
once,TRBV9,CASSARRLGQGSGNTIYF
few,TRBV27,CASSERQRGGDRKNTGELFF
.,TRBV27,CASYRGGFKLSLRDEQFF
.,TRBV19,CASSIGGLQQNTGELFF
.,TRBV6-1,CASSAAFSYEQYF
few,TRBV5-1,CASSRTGFTDTQYF
.,TRBV6-1,CASSADRETGELFF
.,TRBV5-8,CASSVGQLVNIQYF
.,TRBV6-5,CASRDGPTPSYEQYF
few,TRBV19,CASSYLGEALHF
.,TRBV19,CASMRQQNTEAFF
.,TRBV19,CASSEGGATGANVLTF
.,TRBV5-6,CASSYLSGLARLETQYF
.,TRBV7-2,CASSAGQANYGYTF
.,TRBV5-1,CASSLGQMNNSPLHF
.,TRBV4-2,CASSQDLISGVRFF
.,TRBV7-9,CASSRSLGVETQYF
.,TRBV6-1,CASSELRSGGYSYEQYF
.,TRBV27,CASSRRTSGGLGTDTQYF
.,TRBV9,CASSVDRESTEAFF
few,TRBV29-1,CSVEGQHGTPNTEAFF
.,TRBV7-2,CASSLSQGSDTQYF